Each of the 24 T cell receptor beta chains below was sequenced from the same sample in a study of spatial heterogeneity in lung cancer. Findings and limits, study-wide: Tumoral mutation counts were tracked by counts of expanded intratumoral alpha and beta TCRs.

Their antigen targets remain unknown. Time point: sample taken at primary tumor resection. TCRdb fed the 5' RACE reads into MiXCR, producing one record per CDR3 protein. The data hold about 9,800 distinct CDR3 sequences, with over 50% observed a single time. The starting material was lung tumor tissue, obtained at surgery. The source of these receptors is a female donor with early-stage non-small cell lung cancer.

The chain combines TRBV5-1 with TRBJ1-2, with TRBD1 identical over 10 bases. This CDR3 contains 15 residues. V lost 4 bases, J lost 4 bases, and 7 bases stayed unmatched. The germline CDR1 and CDR2 sequences are SGHRS and YFSETQ. CDR3 sequence: CASSAPDRGIYGYTF. CDR3 DNA sequence: TGCGCCAGCAGCGCGCCGGACAGGGGGATCTATGGCTACACCTTC.

This clonotype has more than one count but fewer than ten. The rearrangement links TRBV11-3 to TRBJ2-7, with a possible D match to TRBD1 (7 bases). Germline V gives CDR1 SGHNT, CDR2 YENEEA. Trimming shortened V by 5 bases and J by 10 bases, and 21 bases separated the two germline ends. The CDR3 is 14 amino acids. This CDR3 is CASSQGRDSLEQYF. For the CDR3, the DNA is TGTGCCAGCAGCCAGGGGCGGGACAGCCTCGAACAGTACTTC.

The chain uses TRBV29-1 and TRBJ1-2; 9 bases map to TRBD1. Germline-derived CDR1 and CDR2 are SQVTM and ANQGSEA. This CDR3 is built from 10 residues. The junction had 0 bases not matched to a gene; V was cut back by 7 bases and J by 6 bases. DNA of the CDR3: TGCAGCGGGGACAGGGATGGCTACACCTTC. Amino acids: CSGDRDGYTF. The full variable domain, with the rest looked up from reference TRBV29-1 and TRBJ1-2, is SAVISQKPSRDICQRGTSLTIQCQVDSQVTMMFWYRQQPGQSLTLIATANQGSEATYESGFVIDKFPISRPNLTFSTLTVSNMSPEDSSIYLCSGDRDGYTFGSGTRLTVV.

The chain is built from TRBV13 and TRBJ2-7, with no clear D. Germline V gene sequence: CDR1 PRHDT, CDR2 FYEKMQ (reference sequence). V was trimmed by 4 bases and J by 7 bases, leaving 11 bases between them. The CDR3 is 12 amino acids. CDR3 region: CASSSRIGEQYF. CDR3 DNA: TGTGCCAGCAGCTCCAGGATAGGAGAGCAGTACTTC.

This sequence joins TRBV7-9 and TRBJ1-1; no reliable D call. V was trimmed by 0 bases and J by 9 bases, leaving 8 bases between them. Germline V gene lookup returns CDR1 SEHNR and CDR2 FQNEAQ (reference sequence). There are 12 residues in the CDR3. The CDR3 nucleotides read TGTGCCAGCAGCTTAGCAGGGTCCAAAGCTTTCTTT. Translated: CASSLAGSKAFF.

This clonotype was detected a few times. This chain connects TRBV4-1 to TRBJ2-3; maybe TRBD2 (5 bases). The V and J ends lost 1 base and 4 bases respectively, with 12 bases between them. Germline-derived CDR1 and CDR2 are MGHRA and YSYEKL. This CDR3 has 15 residues. The CDR3 here is CASSQVPAASDTQYF. DNA for the CDR3: TGCGCCAGCAGCCAAGTGCCAGCGGCTTCAGATACGCAGTATTTT.

V usage is TRBV7-2 and J usage is TRBJ1-2, with 7 positions matching TRBD1. Germline assignment: CDR1 SGHTA and CDR2 FQGNSA. Trimming at V came to 1 base and at J to 4 bases, leaving 6 bases not matched to a gene. The CDR3 has 15 residues. The chain's CDR3 is CASSLGQGGRYGYTF. CDR3 coding DNA: TGTGCCAGCAGCTTAGGACAGGGAGGTCGCTATGGCTACACCTTC.

The rearrangement uses TRBV6-6 and TRBJ1-6; D remains ambiguous. The CDR3 consists of 12 residues. The germline V gene has CDR1 MNHNY and CDR2 SVGAGI (reference sequence). The V and J ends lost 5 bases and 4 bases respectively, with 3 bases between them. The CDR3 reads CASSPYNSPLHF. CDR3 DNA sequence: TGTGCCAGCAGTCCATATAATTCACCCCTCCACTTT.

V and J are TRBV5-1 and TRBJ2-6; D is ambiguous. The CDR3 totals 14 residues. Trimming took 6 bases from V and 0 from J, leaving 7 bases between them. CDR1 SGHRS and CDR2 YFSETQ come from the germline V gene. The CDR3 DNA follows: TGCGCCAGCACCGGGCCCTCTGGGGCCAACGTCCTGACTTTC. Protein product: CASTGPSGANVLTF.

The chain couples TRBV12-3 or TRBV12-4 to TRBJ2-1; TRBD2 matches 8 bases. CDR3 size: 14 residues. V gave up 6 bases and J gave up 0 bases; unmatched junction bases: 1. The CDR3 DNA reads as TGTGCCAGCAGAAGCGGGAGCTCCTACAATGAGCAGTTCTTC. As protein: CASRSGSSYNEQFF.

This sequence joins TRBV7-2 and TRBJ2-3; unclear D gene. Trimming shortened V by 5 bases and J by 2 bases, and 8 bases separated the two germline ends. The CDR3 extends over 13 amino acids. The germline V gene has CDR1 SGHTA and CDR2 FQGNSA. CDR3 nucleotide sequence: TGTGCCAGCAGCCCCCGGGTCACAGATACGCAGTATTTT. This gives the protein CASSPRVTDTQYF.

In its sample, this clonotype was seen a few times. The rearrangement links TRBV20-1 to TRBJ1-6; a possible D gene is TRBD1 (6 bases). CDR3 length: 13 residues. Germline V gives CDR1 DFQATT, CDR2 SNEGSKA (reference sequence). V was clipped by 6 bases and J by 9 bases, with 15 bases between them. The CDR3 sequence: CSAYDRLGSPLHF. In DNA, the CDR3 is TGCAGTGCCTACGACAGGCTCGGTTCACCCCTCCACTTT.

The rearrangement joins TRBV6-6 to TRBJ2-5; D is unclear. V gave up 4 bases and J gave up 1 base, with 4 bases separating them. The CDR3 spans 12 residues. Germline V gives CDR1 MNHNY, CDR2 SVGAGI (reference sequence). The CDR3, as DNA: TGTGCCAGCAGTTTCATCCAAGAGACCCAGTACTTC. Translated, it gives CASSFIQETQYF.

The rearrangement joins TRBV2 to TRBJ1-4, with D unclear. The ends were cut back, 6 bases at V and 7 bases at J, with 15 bases in the middle. CDR1 SNHLY and CDR2 FYNNEI come from the germline V gene. The CDR3 totals 14 residues. Here the CDR3 reads CASRRGDWAEKLFF. In nucleotides, the CDR3 is TGTGCCAGCAGACGGGGAGATTGGGCTGAAAAACTGTTTTTT. The variable domain in full, with the rest retrieved from reference TRBV2 and TRBJ1-4, is EPEVTQTPSHQVTQMGQEVILRCVPISNHLYFYWYRQILGQKVEFLVSFYNNEISEKSEIFDDQFSVERPDGSNFTLKIRSTKLEDSAMYFCASRRGDWAEKLFFGSGTQLSVL.

This chain joins TRBV11-2 and TRBJ2-2; D is ambiguous. V was shortened by 1 base and J by 7 bases, with 7 bases between the two germline ends. Germline lookup yields CDR1 SGHAT and CDR2 FQNNGV. This CDR3 has 13 residues. The DNA of the CDR3 is TGTGCCAGCAGCTTAGTCAATCTCGGGGAGCTGTTTTTT. Protein: CASSLVNLGELFF.

The V gene is TRBV20-1, the J gene TRBJ2-3; 7 bases agree with TRBD2. Germline loops: CDR1 DFQATT, CDR2 SNEGSKA (reference sequence). V lost 5 bases to trimming and J lost 5 bases; unmatched junction nucleotides: 7. The CDR3 consists of 13 residues. CDR3 protein: CSAGGGRGDTQYF. The CDR3 coding sequence is TGCAGTGCTGGCGGGGGTAGGGGAGATACGCAGTATTTT.

The chain links TRBV12-3 or TRBV12-4 to TRBJ2-3, with a weak D call TRBD1 (5 bases). The CDR3 runs to 16 residues. V lost 3 bases and J lost 1, with 14 bases in between. The CDR3 region has the DNA TGTGCCAGCAGTTTGGGGCTGCAAGATCGCACAGATACGCAGTATTTT. The encoded protein is CASSLGLQDRTDTQYF.

This sequence joins TRBV7-6 and TRBJ2-2; 14 bases map to TRBD2. The V segment lost 5 bases and the J segment 3 bases; nucleotides outside the gene matches: 8. The CDR3 is 18 residues long. CDR1 and CDR2 (germline): SGHVS, FNYEAQ. The CDR3 DNA follows: TGTGCCAGCAGCCTCGGACTAGCGGGGGGCTCCCACACCGGGGAGCTGTTTTTT. Its translation: CASSLGLAGGSHTGELFF.

This clonotype was seen a handful of times. The chain joins TRBV27 to TRBJ2-7; no reliable D call. The CDR3 totals 15 residues. With 4 bases removed from V and 2 bases from J, the gap between germline ends came to 15 bases. The V gene's germline CDR1 is MNHEY and CDR2 SMNVEV (reference sequence). CDR3 sequence reads: CASSSPSGGTYEQYF. Here the CDR3 DNA reads TGTGCCAGCAGTTCCCCATCGGGCGGTACCTACGAGCAGTACTTC.

This chain joins TRBV6-5 and TRBJ1-1, with D maybe TRBD1 (5 bases). There are 17 residues in the CDR3. In germline, CDR1 is MNHEY, CDR2 SVGAGI. The V end was cut by 4 bases, the J end by 0 bases, with 18 bases between. The CDR3 protein is CASSLMPARAMNTEAFF. In DNA form, the CDR3 reads TGTGCCAGCAGTTTAATGCCGGCCAGGGCCATGAACACTGAAGCTTTCTTT.

The chain joins TRBV7-9 to TRBJ1-2; D not certain. The germline CDR1 and CDR2 sequences are SEHNR and FQNEAQ (reference sequence). This CDR3 contains 15 residues. V shed 7 bases and J shed 3 bases, with 18 bases lying between them. CDR3 sequence reads: CASTTPPPQDYGYTF. DNA for the CDR3: TGTGCCAGCACCACCCCGCCCCCCCAGGACTATGGCTACACCTTC.

The V call is TRBV6-2 or TRBV6-3, the J call TRBJ1-2; no clear D gene. CDR1 is MNHEY and CDR2 is SVGEGT in the germline V gene. V lost 10 bases and J 8 bases, leaving 17 bases between the germline ends. This CDR3 is built from 12 residues. The CDR3 coding sequence is TGTGCCACACGGACTAATCCATCGGGCTACACCTTC. Translation: CATRTNPSGYTF.

This clonotype appeared a few times. The chain carries TRBV10-3 and TRBJ2-7; TRBD2 might be the D (6 bases). Germline-derived CDR1 and CDR2 are ENHRY and SYGVKD. CDR3 length equals 17 residues. Deletions cut 0 bases from V and 0 bases from J, with 15 bases between. The CDR3 bases are TGTGCCATCAGTGAGTCCGGGGACTTAACAAGCTCCTACGAGCAGTACTTC. This gives the protein CAISESGDLTSSYEQYF.

V gene TRBV6-2 or TRBV6-3 combines with J gene TRBJ1-2; D unresolved. This CDR3 is 13 amino acids long. V lost 4 bases and J 5 bases, leaving 11 bases between the germline ends. Germline CDR1 and CDR2: MNHEY and SVGEGT. The CDR3 nucleotides read TGTGCCAGCAGTTTTGGGCGGGCTTATGGCTACACCTTC. Translated: CASSFGRAYGYTF.